This record covers a single TCR beta chain. The data are from a study of blood T cell repertoires in COVID-19. About the study: Acute and convalescent COVID-19 samples came from the United States, Italy and Spain.

Methods used by the authors: The assay estimated nucleated cells by amplifying reference gene primers. Some clones are missing from TCRdb's copy, which holds only in-frame ones; the method was immunoSEQ multiplex PCR. The D gene and trimming were derived from the DNA, and the V and J assignments and clone size from that table. Of 120,000 or so clones in the sample, about 90% were seen once. CDR1 LNHDA and CDR2 SQIVND come from the germline V gene (reference sequence). V trimming: 7 bases; J trimming: 5 bases; junction bases outside the gene matches: 2. CDR3 length equals 11 residues. This TCR came from a woman between 45 and 65 years old with active or convalescent COVID-19. V is TRBV19 and J is TRBJ2-7, with TRBD2 identical over 7 bases. Sequenced sample: peripheral blood. The chain's CDR3 is CASTGGNEQYF. In DNA form, the CDR3 reads TGTGCCAGTACCGGGGGGAACGAGCAGTACTTC.